Below, 6 T cell receptor beta chains from the same sample are listed, as sequenced in a study of cytomegalovirus exposure and HLA in healthy donors. Primers: 60 Vbeta forward and 13 Jbeta reverse. TCRdb's copy holds only in-frame clones and misses some; the assay was immunoSEQ multiplex PCR. Of more than 100,000 clones listed, around 10% are singletons. Sequenced material: PBMCs. The receptors here all came from a woman aged 40 to 50 in good health and CMV-seropositive.

This clone came up a few times. The chain is built from TRBV6-5 and TRBJ2-1, with 10 bases aligning to TRBD2. The germline gives CDR1 MNHEY, CDR2 SVGAGI. This CDR3 comprises 15 residues. V dropped 9 bases and J dropped 2; count of bases not matched to a gene: 7. CDR3 DNA: TGTGCCAGTAGTCCCAGCGGGGGGGCCTACAATGAGCAGTTCTTC. This gives the protein CASSPSGGAYNEQFF.

The chain recombines TRBV10-3 with TRBJ1-6; 10 bases are a match to TRBD1. The germline gives CDR1 ENHRY, CDR2 SYGVKD. The trim removed 5 bases at V and 6 bases at J, leaving 7 bases unmatched. This CDR3 spans 16 amino acids. As DNA, the CDR3 is TGTGCCATCAGTTTGACAGGGGGCCAATCTAATTCACCCCTCCACTTT. Translating it yields CAISLTGGQSNSPLHF.

The chain recombines TRBV6-1 with TRBJ2-5; 14 bases fit TRBD2. The length of the CDR3 is 14 residues. Trimming at V came to 10 bases and at J to 3 bases, leaving 4 bases not matched to a gene. The V gene's germline CDR1 is MNHNS and CDR2 SASEGT. CDR3 loop: CATTSGGDEETQYF. In DNA, the CDR3 is TGTGCCACGACTAGCGGGGGGGACGAAGAGACCCAGTACTTC.

The V call is TRBV2, the J call TRBJ2-5, with D perhaps matching TRBD2 (5 bases). This CDR3 has 14 amino acids. V lost 3 bases, J lost 4 bases, and 12 bases lay in between. Germline V gene data show CDR1 as SNHLY and CDR2 as FYNNEI. The CDR3 sequence is CASSDLAAGETQYF. The DNA of the CDR3 is TGTGCCAGCAGTGATTTGGCCGCGGGAGAGACCCAGTACTTC.

The chain is built from TRBV10-1 and TRBJ1-2, with no clear D. The length of the CDR3 is 14 residues. Trimming took 6 bases from V and 1 from J, leaving 12 bases between them. Germline values: CDR1 WNHNN, CDR2 SYGVQD (reference sequence). DNA for the CDR3: TGCGCCAGCAGGGCGGGATGGGGTAACTATGGCTACACCTTC. Protein sequence: CASRAGWGNYGYTF.

This clone has only a few counts. The chain uses TRBV5-1 and TRBJ1-3; D is perhaps TRBD1 (5 bases). This CDR3 region has 14 residues. Trimming pared 7 bases from V and 2 bases from J, leaving 13 bases between. In germline, CDR1 is SGHRS, CDR2 YFSETQ. The CDR3 DNA sequence: TGCGCCAGCCGATCCGGGACTACTGGAAACACCATATATTTT. Translation: CASRSGTTGNTIYF.